Below are 18 T cell receptor beta chains sequenced from a single sample in a study of T cells in Graves' hyperthyroidism and ophthalmopathy. What was amplified from RNA transcripts were TCR beta CDR3 regions. Carried out on the TCR CDR3, a first-round RT-PCR used the HTBI primer set. TCRdb recomputed calls from the multiplex PCR reads with MiXCR, one row per CDR3 protein. Here the sample spans hundreds of thousands of distinct CDR3 sequences, roughly 15% being singletons. The specimen sequenced was blood. The receptors come from a middle-aged woman with Graves' ophthalmopathy.

This clonotype was observed at least ten times. This chain connects TRBV13 to TRBJ2-7, with a possible D match to TRBD1 (6 bases). Between the trimmed V and J ends, which lost 4 bases and 0 bases, there was a span of 10 bases. Germline V gene data show CDR1 as PRHDT and CDR2 as FYEKMQ (reference sequence). This CDR3 is 14 amino acids long. The CDR3 coding sequence is TGTGCCAGCAGCTCCTGGGACAACTCCTACGAGCAGTACTTC. Translated: CASSSWDNSYEQYF. Complete variable domain (other parts from reference TRBV13 and TRBJ2-7): AAGVIQSPRHLIKEKRETATLKCYPIPRHDTVYWYQQGPGQDPQFLISFYEKMQSDKGSIPDRFSAQQFSDYHSELNMSSLELGDSALYFCASSSWDNSYEQYFGPGTRLTVT.

This clonotype was observed a single time. This chain links TRBV6-2 or TRBV6-3 with TRBJ1-1, with a tentative D call TRBD1 (6 bases). This CDR3 comprises 14 residues. V lost 0 bases and J 7 bases, leaving 12 bases between the germline ends. Germline values: CDR1 MNHEY, CDR2 SVGEGT. The CDR3 DNA reads TGTGCCAGCAGTTACTCGTGGGGGCAGGGTGAAGCTTTCTTT. Protein product: CASSYSWGQGEAFF.

The table lists this clonotype with many counts. V gene TRBV7-8 combines with J gene TRBJ1-5; no definite D call. Germline V gives CDR1 SGHVS, CDR2 FQNEAQ. Trimming removed 0 bases at V and 0 bases at J, with 15 bases between. The CDR3 is 18 amino acids. The CDR3 nucleotides are TGTGCCAGCAGCTTAGCGTTAAAGGCAGAGCTTAGCAATCAGCCCCAGCATTTT. Protein: CASSLALKAELSNQPQHF.

This clonotype was counted ten times or more. The chain couples TRBV7-2 to TRBJ2-5; D assignment may be TRBD1 or TRBD2 (6 bases each). The length of the CDR3 is 15 residues. With 1 base removed from V and 5 bases from J, the gap between germline ends came to 14 bases. CDR1 is SGHTA and CDR2 is FQGNSA in the germline V gene. The CDR3: CASSLESGARETQYF. For the CDR3, the DNA is TGTGCCAGCAGCTTAGAGTCGGGGGCGCGGGAGACCCAGTACTTC.

About this clonotype: Germline is not matched at one junction end, which may reflect a read error. This chain links TRBV28 with TRBJ1-1; D gene unclear. This CDR3 is 16 amino acids long. Germline V gives CDR1 MDHEN, CDR2 SYDVKM. The CDR3 coding sequence is TGTGCCAGCGCCAACCCGAGTAGGCGGTTGAACACTGAAGCTTCCTTT. This codes for CASANPSRRLNTEASF. Filled out from reference TRBV28 and TRBJ1-1, the complete variable domain reads DVKVTQSSRYLVKRTGEKVFLECVQDMDHENMFWYRQDPGLGLRLIYFSYDVKMKEKGDIPEGYSVSREKKERFSLILESASTNQTSMYLCASANPSRRLNTEASFGQGTRLTVV.

This clonotype was detected a few times. The rearrangement uses TRBV30 and TRBJ2-1, with 9 bases identical to TRBD1. The junction had 5 bases not matched to a gene; V was cut back by 2 bases and J by 3 bases. The V gene's germline CDR1 is GTSNPN and CDR2 SVGIG (reference sequence). The CDR3 is 15 amino acids. CDR3 sequence: CAWSLGTGFYNEQFF. The CDR3 region has the DNA TGTGCCTGGAGTCTTGGGACAGGGTTCTACAATGAGCAGTTCTTC.

This chain uses TRBV6-2 or TRBV6-3 with TRBJ2-7, with 11 bases aligning to TRBD2. The germline V gene encodes CDR1 MNHEY and CDR2 SVGEGT. The length of the CDR3 is 19 residues. Germline trimming cut 2 bases from V and 4 bases from J; bases unmatched to any gene: 16. CDR3 amino acids: CASSYPLGVTSGSKYEQYF. DNA for the CDR3: TGTGCCAGCAGTTACCCACTCGGGGTAACTAGCGGGAGCAAGTACGAGCAGTACTTC.

This clonotype was seen many times. V is TRBV12-5 and J is TRBJ2-1, with 9 bases that match TRBD2. CDR1 and CDR2 (germline): LGHNT, FRNRAP. V lost 0 bases and J lost 12; bases outside the gene matches: 15. The CDR3 is made up of 17 amino acids. The DNA of the CDR3 is TGTGCTAGTGGTTTGGTACTGCTTAGCGGGAGCCAACATGGGCAGTTCTTC. Protein: CASGLVLLSGSQHGQFF.

This clonotype was observed many times. CDR3 in amino acids: CAWSVPGTGELFF. The CDR3 DNA reads TGTGCCTGGAGTGTACCTGGTACCGGGGAGCTGTTTTTT. The chain uses TRBV30 and TRBJ2-2; D not certain. This CDR3 contains 13 residues. V was trimmed by 0 bases and J by 5 bases, leaving 7 bases between them. CDR1 and CDR2 from the germline V gene are GTSNPN and SVGIG (reference sequence).

This clonotype was counted at least ten times. The chain has TRBV27 and TRBJ2-5, with 10 bases aligning to TRBD1. The J segment lost 3 bases and the V segment lost 5 bases, leaving 6 bases of the junction unmatched. This CDR3 spans 15 amino acids. Germline V gene sequence: CDR1 MNHEY, CDR2 SMNVEV (reference sequence). CDR3 protein: CASSGSGTGEETQYF. In nucleotides, the CDR3 is TGTGCCAGCAGTGGCTCCGGGACAGGGGAAGAGACCCAGTACTTC.

Ten or more counts support this clonotype. The rearrangement uses TRBV6-2 or TRBV6-3 and TRBJ1-2, with TRBD1 matching over 9 bases. The V segment lost 8 bases and the J segment 2 bases; nucleotides outside the gene matches: 12. The CDR3 loop spans 16 amino acids. Germline V gene data show CDR1 as MNHEY and CDR2 as SVGEGT. CDR3 in DNA: TGTGCCAGCCGGGATCCCGGGACAGGGACCAACTATGGCTACACCTTC. Translating gives CASRDPGTGTNYGYTF.

As to this clonotype: One base away lies a much larger clone, so this may be a sequencing read error. The V gene is TRBV4-1, the J gene TRBJ2-7, with TRBD2 matching over 11 bases. CDR1 and CDR2 (germline): MGHRA, YSYEKL. The CDR3 covers 16 residues. The CDR3 sequence: CSSSQVATSGRGEQYF. CDR3 in DNA: TGCTCCAGCAGCCAAGTAGCTACTAGCGGGAGAGGCGAGCAGTACTTC.

This clonotype showed up many times. The chain carries TRBV28 and TRBJ2-7; 7 bases are a match to TRBD1. V lost 6 bases to trimming and J lost 2 bases; unmatched junction nucleotides: 13. The germline V gene encodes CDR1 MDHEN and CDR2 SYDVKM. The CDR3 is made up of 16 amino acids. The CDR3 sequence: CASSQTPGQSPYEQYF. DNA for the CDR3: TGTGCCAGCAGCCAAACCCCGGGACAGTCGCCCTACGAGCAGTACTTC.

This sequence joins TRBV7-2 and TRBJ2-7, with 7 nucleotides matching TRBD2. The CDR3 spans 15 residues. Germline lookup yields CDR1 SGHTA and CDR2 FQGNSA. Germline trimming cut 2 bases from V and 3 bases from J; bases unmatched to any gene: 7. In DNA form, the CDR3 reads TGTGCCAGCAGCTTAAGCGCGGGAGTGCACTACGAGCAGTACTTC. Encoded protein: CASSLSAGVHYEQYF.

This clonotype was picked up a small number of times. The chain joins TRBV10-3 to TRBJ2-6; no definite D call. In germline, CDR1 is ENHRY, CDR2 SYGVKD. The CDR3 runs 15 residues. The V gene lost 3 bases and the J gene lost 0 bases, with 6 bases spanning the gap. The CDR3 sequence: CAISDTYSGANVLTF. In nucleotides, the CDR3 is TGTGCCATCAGTGATACGTACTCTGGGGCCAACGTCCTGACTTTC.

This clonotype appeared many times. CDR3: CASSFVAGGLRGTGELFF. The CDR3 DNA reads TGTGCCAGCAGTTTCGTGGCGGGAGGGCTCAGGGGAACCGGGGAGCTGTTTTTT. The chain couples TRBV27 to TRBJ2-2; 9 nucleotides line up with TRBD2. The V and J ends lost 3 bases and 5 bases, in that order; junction bases with no gene match: 13. The CDR3 consists of 18 residues. Per the germline V gene, CDR1 is MNHEY and CDR2 is SMNVEV (reference sequence).

The sample holds many counts of this clonotype. The chain recombines TRBV20-1 with TRBJ2-7; D perhaps matches TRBD1 (6 bases). Trimming took 6 bases from V and 5 from J, leaving 14 bases between them. CDR1 DFQATT and CDR2 SNEGSKA come from the germline V gene (reference sequence). The CDR3 runs to 12 residues. The CDR3 nucleotides read TGCAGTGCCCGGACAGCTTCCGACGAGCAGTACTTC. Its protein is CSARTASDEQYF.

This clonotype was seen at least ten times. The chain couples TRBV6-5 to TRBJ1-2; the match to TRBD1 covers 9 bases. Looked up from germline, CDR1 is MNHEY and CDR2 is SVGAGI. The CDR3 covers 15 residues. The ends lost 0 bases at V and 4 bases at J; junction bases unmatched: 3. In nucleotides, the CDR3 is TGTGCCAGCAGTTACTCGGGGACAGGGATCTATGGCTACACCTTC. Translated: CASSYSGTGIYGYTF.